One and the same sample provided the 5 T cell receptor beta chains below, sequenced in a study of shared clonotypes between healthy human individuals. The data were produced by immunoSEQ multiplex PCR, yet TCRdb's version contains in-frame clones alone and is incomplete. The table includes some 2,400,000 clones, roughly 95% detected once. The sequencing input was naive CD4+ T cells sorted from blood. Subset given: CD45RA+ positively selected. All receptors derive from a man younger than 30 in good health.

The chain has TRBV18 and TRBJ2-5; a possible D gene is TRBD1 (6 bases). CDR3 length equals 14 residues. The germline V gene has CDR1 KGHSH and CDR2 LQKENI. V was trimmed by 6 bases and J by 5 bases, leaving 16 bases between them. CDR3: CASSLQGTGETQYF. Written as DNA, the CDR3 is TGTGCCAGCTCTCTCCAGGGGACCGGGGAGACCCAGTACTTC.

V is TRBV6-6 and J is TRBJ1-1; tentatively, D is TRBD1 (6 bases). The CDR3 covers 12 residues. Germline V gene data show CDR1 as MNHNY and CDR2 as SVGAGI (reference sequence). The ends were cut back, 7 bases at V and 4 bases at J, with 10 bases in the middle. CDR3 in DNA: TGTGCCAGCAACCAGGGGCCCACTGAAGCTTTCTTT. Its translation is CASNQGPTEAFF.

As regards this clone: The sample has other DNA sequences that encode this CDR3 too. The chain carries TRBV6-5 and TRBJ2-7, with D possibly matching TRBD2 (6 bases). Germline V gene lookup returns CDR1 MNHEY and CDR2 SVGAGI. Trimming cost V 8 bases and J 4 bases, with 15 bases left between them. The CDR3 runs 13 residues. The CDR3 DNA is TGTGCCAGCCGTCGCGGGATTTCGTACGAGCAGTACTTC. Translation gives CASRRGISYEQYF.

This clone was seen only a few times. Other nucleotide sequences from this sample produce the same CDR3. CDR3 loop: CASSFGQVNTEAFF. The CDR3 nucleotides read TGTGCCAGCAGCTTCGGACAGGTGAACACTGAAGCTTTCTTT. The chain carries TRBV7-9 and TRBJ1-1; 7 bases align to TRBD1. The CDR3 has 14 amino acids. Germline V CDR1 and CDR2: SEHNR, FQNEAQ (reference sequence). V lost 3 bases, J lost 0 bases, and 1 base stayed unmatched.

J is TRBJ2-7 and V is TRBV6-1; no clear D gene. V dropped 4 bases and J dropped 6 bases, with 7 bases sitting between them. The CDR3 consists of 11 residues. The germline CDR1 and CDR2 sequences are MNHNS and SASEGT. CDR3 in amino acids: CASSVGFEQYF. The CDR3 DNA follows: TGTGCCAGCAGTGTAGGGTTCGAGCAGTACTTC.